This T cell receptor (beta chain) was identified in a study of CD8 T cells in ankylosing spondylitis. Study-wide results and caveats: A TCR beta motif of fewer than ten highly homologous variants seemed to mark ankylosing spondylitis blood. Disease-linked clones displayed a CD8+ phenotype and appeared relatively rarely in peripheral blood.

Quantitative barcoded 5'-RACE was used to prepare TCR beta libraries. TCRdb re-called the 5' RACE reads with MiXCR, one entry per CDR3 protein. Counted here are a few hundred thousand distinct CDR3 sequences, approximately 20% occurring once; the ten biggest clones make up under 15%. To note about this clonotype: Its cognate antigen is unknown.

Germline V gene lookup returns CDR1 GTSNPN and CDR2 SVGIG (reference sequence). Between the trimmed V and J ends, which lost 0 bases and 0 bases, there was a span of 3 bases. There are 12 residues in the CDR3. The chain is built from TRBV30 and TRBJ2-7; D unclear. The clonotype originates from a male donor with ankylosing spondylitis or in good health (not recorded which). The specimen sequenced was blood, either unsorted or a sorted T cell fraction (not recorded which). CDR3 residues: CAWSVISYEQYF. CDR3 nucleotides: TGTGCCTGGAGTGTGATCTCCTACGAGCAGTACTTC.